The following is a T cell receptor (beta chain) sequence with its context. Antigen unknown. This specimen comes from a study of blood T cells in healthy people across ages. The second PCR ran about 6 to 11 cycles with a sample-barcoded 5' primer and J-beta primers. In TCRdb, the 5' RACE reads were re-called with MiXCR into one record per CDR3 protein. The sample includes 850,000 to 1,000,000 distinct CDR3 sequences, about 51% seen only once; the top ten take over 20%. Germline V gives CDR1 MNHEY, CDR2 SVGEGT. The CDR3 is 14 residues long. Trimming left V 4 bases short and J 8 bases short, with 15 bases between. Study conclusions and caveats: TCR beta diversity correlated strongly with naive T cell percentage.

The chain links TRBV6-2 or TRBV6-3 to TRBJ2-1; D ambiguous. The sequenced sample was blood. The TCR originated in an older woman in good health. The CDR3 DNA is TGTGCCAGCAGTTTTGTAGGGCCCGGCGATGAGCAGTTCTTC. It translates to CASSFVGPGDEQFF.